This T cell receptor (beta chain) was identified during a study of CD8+ T cells in alopecia areata. Study findings and constraints: Alphabeta T cells residing in normal skin are also sequenced in scalp samples. Across lesional scalp, and particularly alopecia totalis/universalis, clonality surpassed that of normal scalp. It was less clear whether patients shared TCRs than it was in mice, possibly because of HLA.

RNA extraction and reverse transcription yielded cDNA as sequencing template. Here immunoSEQ multiplex PCR was the method, and the copy in TCRdb shows in-frame clones only, minus some. Of under 40,000 clones listed, roughly 53% are singletons. Sorting of CD4+ cells into CD25+CD127- cells was carried out for about five patients. Sampling of alopecia areata patients yielded lesional scalp punch biopsies as well as peripheral blood. CDR3 length equals 14 residues. V was shortened by 6 bases and J by 4 bases, with 16 bases between the two germline ends. Germline-derived CDR1 and CDR2 are MDHEN and SYDVKM. Remarks on this clone: Antigen unknown.

The receptor comes from a human donor with alopecia areata. Sequenced material: CD4+ Tregs sorted from blood. The chain has TRBV28 and TRBJ2-7, with D perhaps matching TRBD1 (5 bases). CDR3 bases: TGTGCCAGCAGCCCCGTCCAGGGTCTTTACGAGCAGTACTTC. Its protein is CASSPVQGLYEQYF.